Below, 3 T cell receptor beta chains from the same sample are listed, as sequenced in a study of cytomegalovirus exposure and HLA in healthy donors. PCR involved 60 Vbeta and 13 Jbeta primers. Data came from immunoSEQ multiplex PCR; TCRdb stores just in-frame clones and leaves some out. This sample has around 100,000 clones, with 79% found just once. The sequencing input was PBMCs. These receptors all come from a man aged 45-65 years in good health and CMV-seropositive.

In DNA, the CDR3 is TGTGCCATCAGTGAGTACAGGGTAGAAGAGACCCAGTACTTC. This translates into CAISEYRVEETQYF. V is TRBV10-3 and J is TRBJ2-5, with D possibly matching TRBD1 (6 bases). The CDR3 contains 14 residues. The V end lost 1 base, the J end lost 3 bases, and 9 bases lay between the germline ends. The germline gives CDR1 ENHRY, CDR2 SYGVKD.

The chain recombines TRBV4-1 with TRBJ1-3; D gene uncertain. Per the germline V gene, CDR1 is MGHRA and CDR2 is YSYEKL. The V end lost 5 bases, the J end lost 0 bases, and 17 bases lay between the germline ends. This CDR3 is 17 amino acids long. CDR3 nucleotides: TGCGCCAGCAGCTCATCTTCAGGTGGATCCTCTGGAAACACCATATATTTT. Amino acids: CASSSSSGGSSGNTIYF.

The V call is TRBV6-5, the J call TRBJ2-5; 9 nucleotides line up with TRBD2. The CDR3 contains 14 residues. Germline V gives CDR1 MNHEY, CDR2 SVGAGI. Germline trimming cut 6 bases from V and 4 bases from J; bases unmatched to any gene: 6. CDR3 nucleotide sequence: TGTGCCAGCAGGGATAGCGGGAGTGGAGAGACCCAGTACTTC. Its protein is CASRDSGSGETQYF.